Sequencing of this TCR beta chain was carried out in a study of Ad26.COV2.S vaccination and SARS-CoV-2 variants (dated by TCRdb to the early 2020s). Notes on the research overall: Sequencing of the TCRbeta repertoire served to evaluate the specificity and breadth of SARS-CoV-2-reactive T cell receptors following Ad26.COV2.S vaccination. The TCR-sequenced set comprised approximately 32 samples: some 20 Ad26.COV2.S vaccine recipients, 5 placebo recipients and 8 SARS-CoV-2 convalescent individuals.

Broad study findings and their caveats: The authors noted that total T cell responses may have been underestimated by the TCR breadth and depth analyses. Spike-specific TCR breadth was higher in Ad26.COV2.S recipients than in placebo recipients (P = 0.0014). Vaccine and placebo recipients had similar non-spike TCR breadth, a finding consistent with the vaccine containing only spike. After vaccination, substantial breadth of spike-specific CD8+ and CD4+ T cell responses was reported.

The time point label of this sample denotes: individuals recovered from natural SARS-CoV-2 infection. V is pared back by 1 base and J by 2 bases, with 4 bases lying between the germline termini. CDR1 and CDR2 are read off the germline V gene as LGHNA and YNFKEQ. The CDR3 has 13 amino acids, counting the end cysteine and phenylalanine. Only the CDR3 region is kept as DNA, spanning 39 bases read in frame from base 1. TCRbeta CDR3 regions were sequenced with the immunoSEQ Assay. After extraction, genomic DNA underwent amplification by bias-controlled multiplex PCR, followed by high-throughput sequencing. The source study handled its data this way. Collapsing and filtering of sequences were performed to quantify the absolute abundance of each unique TCRbeta CDR3 region. T cell fraction was estimated by normalizing TCRbeta template counts to usable DNA, with usable DNA measured through amplification of reference genes found in all nucleated cells. Repertoire TCRs were annotated as SARS-CoV-2-specific by exact matching of V gene, CDR3 amino acid sequence and J gene to a known reactive TCR set. The reference SARS-CoV-2 TCR set was derived from MIRA and filtered for enrichment in COVID-19-positive ImmuneCODE repertoires, a step that removed public or cross-reactive TCRs. Using the MIRA antigens, annotated TCRs were further analysed by specific ORF or by position within an ORF. Breadth was defined as annotated unique rearrangements over total unique productive rearrangements; depth was the summed frequency of those rearrangements. TCR breadth was compared between groups using two-sided Wilcoxon rank-sum tests. In TCRdb, the immuneACCESS table is reduced to in-frame sequences with V and J assigned. These tables do not hold every clone; where another copy was compared, an unresolved V gene accounts for under half, and the others remain unexplained. Clone size and the V and J calls come from that table; the DNA yielded D and trimming. This sample gives some 190,000 clones in total; around 85% of them show up just once. In total, the top ten clones hold 4.5% to 7.5% of the sample.

As to this clone: This receptor's antigen is unknown. Per-base qualities were not stored, and no clone one base away is much larger.

The material sequenced was peripheral blood, taken after recovery from COVID-19. The chain is encoded by TRBV4-2 joined to TRBJ2-3; no D gene is confidently identified. The origin of this receptor is a human donor who had recovered from COVID-19. The DNA is TGTGCCAGCAGCCAAGCTCCCACAGATACGCAGTATTTT. It translates as CASSQAPTDTQYF.